The rows below give T cell receptor beta chains drawn from one sample of a study of blood T cell repertoires in COVID-19. The table came from immunoSEQ multiplex PCR; TCRdb's copy has only in-frame clones and leaves some out. In the table there are a few hundred thousand clones, 80% to 90% of which are singletons. Sequenced material: peripheral blood. Receptors originate from a man in his fifties or sixties with acute or convalescent COVID-19. The CDR3 runs from the conserved cysteine through the conserved F or W. The D gene is left open where the match is weak.

>.|TRBV6-5
CASSYSGAGNTIYF
>.|TRBV4-1
CASSQPVAFRDMLF
>TRBD1|TRBV29-1
CSVGEQGASGYTF
>TRBD1|TRBV4-2
CASSQDLGQASYGYTF
>.|TRBV4-2
CASSQEWSAAGAPNEQFF
>TRBD2|TRBV30
CAWGRGDQETQYF
>TRBD2|TRBV28
CASSRLAGGNEQFF
>.|TRBV3-1/TRBV3-2
CASSRAGILSDTQYF
>TRBD1|TRBV19
CASSVSPGTGSYGYTF
>TRBD2|TRBV11-2
CASSLALAGVYYYNEQFF
>.|TRBV7-3
CASSWDGSGGYTF
>TRBD1|TRBV27
CASSLRPGTGYGYTF
>TRBD1|TRBV7-8
CASSLATGFTQPQHF
>.|TRBV6-1
CASSEGGHEAKNIQYF
>TRBD1|TRBV7-9
CASSFRQGLGNTEAFF
>.|TRBV7-3
CASSLEGAGELFF
>.|TRBV7-9
CASSLAEGGYGYTF
>.|TRBV11-2
CASSPGRGQGEQYF
>.|TRBV10-3
CAISGQGYEQYF
>.|TRBV6-5
CASSYGAGVMNTEAFF
>.|TRBV21-1
CASSKKATEPEAFF
>.|TRBV7-6
CATLTEGNEQFF